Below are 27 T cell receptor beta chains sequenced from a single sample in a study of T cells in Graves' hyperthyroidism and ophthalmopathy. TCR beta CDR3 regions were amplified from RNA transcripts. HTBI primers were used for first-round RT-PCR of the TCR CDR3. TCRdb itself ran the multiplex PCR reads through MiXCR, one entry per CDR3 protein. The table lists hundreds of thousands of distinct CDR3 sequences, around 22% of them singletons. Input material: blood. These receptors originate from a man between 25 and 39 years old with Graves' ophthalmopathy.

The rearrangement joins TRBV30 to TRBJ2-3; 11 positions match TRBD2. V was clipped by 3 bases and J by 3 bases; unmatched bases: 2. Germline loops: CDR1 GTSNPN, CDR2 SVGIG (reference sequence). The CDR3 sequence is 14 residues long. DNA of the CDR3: TGTGCCTGGAGACCTAGCGGGGGGACAGATACGCAGTATTTT. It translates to CAWRPSGGTDTQYF.

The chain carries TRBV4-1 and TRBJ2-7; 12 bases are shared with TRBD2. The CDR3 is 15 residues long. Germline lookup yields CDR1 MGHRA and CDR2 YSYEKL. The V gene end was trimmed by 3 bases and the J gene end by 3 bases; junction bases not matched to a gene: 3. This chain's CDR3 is CASSHGTSGFYEQYF. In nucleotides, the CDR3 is TGCGCCAGCAGCCACGGGACTAGCGGGTTCTACGAGCAGTACTTC.

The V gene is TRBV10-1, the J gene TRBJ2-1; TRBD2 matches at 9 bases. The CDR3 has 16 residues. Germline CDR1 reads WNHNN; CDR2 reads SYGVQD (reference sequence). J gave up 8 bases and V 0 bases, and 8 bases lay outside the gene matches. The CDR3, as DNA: TGCGCCAGCAGTGAGTCTAAGCCTAGCGGGAATTATGAGCAGTTCTTC. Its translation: CASSESKPSGNYEQFF.

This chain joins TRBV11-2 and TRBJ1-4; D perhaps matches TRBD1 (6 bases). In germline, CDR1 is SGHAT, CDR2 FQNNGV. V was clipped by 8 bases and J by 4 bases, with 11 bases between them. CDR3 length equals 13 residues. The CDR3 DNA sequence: TGTGCCAGCGGCGGACAGATTAATGAAAAACTGTTTTTT. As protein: CASGGQINEKLFF.

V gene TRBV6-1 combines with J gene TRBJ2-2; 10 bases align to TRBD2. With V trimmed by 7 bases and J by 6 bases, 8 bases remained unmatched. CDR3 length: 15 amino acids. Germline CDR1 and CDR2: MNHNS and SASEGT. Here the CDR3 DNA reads TGTGCCAGCACCCTAGCGGGAGTAAGGGCCGGGGAGCTGTTTTTT. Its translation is CASTLAGVRAGELFF.

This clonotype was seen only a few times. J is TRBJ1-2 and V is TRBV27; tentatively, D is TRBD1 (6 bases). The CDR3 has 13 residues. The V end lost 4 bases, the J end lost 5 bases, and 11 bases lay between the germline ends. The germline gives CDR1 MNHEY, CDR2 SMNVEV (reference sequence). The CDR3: CASSSGERYGYTF. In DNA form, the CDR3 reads TGTGCCAGCAGTTCAGGGGAGAGGTATGGCTACACCTTC.

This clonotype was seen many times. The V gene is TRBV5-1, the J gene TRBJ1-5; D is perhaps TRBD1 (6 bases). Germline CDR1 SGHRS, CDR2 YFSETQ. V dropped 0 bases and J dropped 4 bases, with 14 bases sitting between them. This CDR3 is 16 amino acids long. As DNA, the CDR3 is TGCGCCAGCAGCTTGGGGGACACCGAGGGGAATCAGCCCCAGCATTTT. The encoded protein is CASSLGDTEGNQPQHF.

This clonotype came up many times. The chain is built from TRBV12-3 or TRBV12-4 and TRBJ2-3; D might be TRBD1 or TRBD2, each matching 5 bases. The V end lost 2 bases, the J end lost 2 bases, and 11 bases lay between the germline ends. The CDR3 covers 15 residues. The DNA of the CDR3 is TGTGCCAGCAGTTTATACCGGGACGACACAGATACGCAGTATTTT. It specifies CASSLYRDDTDTQYF.

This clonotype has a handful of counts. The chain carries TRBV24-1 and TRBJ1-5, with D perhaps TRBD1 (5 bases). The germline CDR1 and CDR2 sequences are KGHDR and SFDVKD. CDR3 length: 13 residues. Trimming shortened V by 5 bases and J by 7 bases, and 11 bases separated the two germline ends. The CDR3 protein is CATSVQGGQPQHF. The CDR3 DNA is TGTGCCACCAGTGTTCAGGGTGGACAGCCCCAGCATTTT.

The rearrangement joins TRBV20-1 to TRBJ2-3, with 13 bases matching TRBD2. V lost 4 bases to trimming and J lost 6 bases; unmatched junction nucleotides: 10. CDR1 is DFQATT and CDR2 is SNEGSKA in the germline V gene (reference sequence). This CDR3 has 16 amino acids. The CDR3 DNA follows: TGCAGTGCTACCGCCTTACTAGCGGGAGGGCCGGATACGCAGTATTTT. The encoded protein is CSATALLAGGPDTQYF.

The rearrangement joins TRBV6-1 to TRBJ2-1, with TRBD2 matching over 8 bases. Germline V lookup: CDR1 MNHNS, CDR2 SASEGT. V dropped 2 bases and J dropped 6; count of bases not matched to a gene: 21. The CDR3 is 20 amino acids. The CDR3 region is CASSEYRVMRAGGSGNEQFF. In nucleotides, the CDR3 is TGTGCCAGCAGTGAATATAGGGTGATGCGTGCGGGAGGTTCAGGCAATGAGCAGTTCTTC.

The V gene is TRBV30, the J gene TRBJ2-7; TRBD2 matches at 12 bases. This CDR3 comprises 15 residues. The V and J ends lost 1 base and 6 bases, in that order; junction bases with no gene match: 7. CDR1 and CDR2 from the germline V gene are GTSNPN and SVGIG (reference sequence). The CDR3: CAWSAWTSGIGEQYF. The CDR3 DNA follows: TGTGCCTGGAGTGCCTGGACTAGCGGGATAGGCGAGCAGTACTTC.

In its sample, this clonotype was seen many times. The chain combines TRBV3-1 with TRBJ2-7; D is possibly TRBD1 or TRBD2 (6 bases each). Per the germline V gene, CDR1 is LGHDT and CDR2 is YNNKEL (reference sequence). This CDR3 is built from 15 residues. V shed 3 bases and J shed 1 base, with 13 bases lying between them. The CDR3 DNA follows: TGTGCCAGCAGCCAGGAGGGGGTGGGATCCTACGAGCAGTACTTC. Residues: CASSQEGVGSYEQYF.

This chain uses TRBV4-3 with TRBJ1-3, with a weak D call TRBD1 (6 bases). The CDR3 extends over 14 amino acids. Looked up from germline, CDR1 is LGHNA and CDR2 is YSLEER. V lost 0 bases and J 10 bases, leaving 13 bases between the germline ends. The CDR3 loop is CASSQENRVQTIYF. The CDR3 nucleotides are TGCGCCAGCAGCCAAGAAAACAGGGTTCAGACCATATATTTT.

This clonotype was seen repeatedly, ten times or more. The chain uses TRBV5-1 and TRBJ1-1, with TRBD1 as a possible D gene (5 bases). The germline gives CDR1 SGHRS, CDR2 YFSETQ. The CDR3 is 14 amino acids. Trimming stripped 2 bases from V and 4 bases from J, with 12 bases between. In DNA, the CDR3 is TGCGCCAGCAGCTTCAACGCAGGGAGCACTGAAGCTTTCTTT. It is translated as CASSFNAGSTEAFF. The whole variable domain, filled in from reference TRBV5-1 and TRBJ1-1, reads KAGVTQTPRYLIKTRGQQVTLSCSPISGHRSVSWYQQTPGQGLQFLFEYFSETQRNKGNFPGRFSGRQFSNSRSEMNVSTLELGDSALYLCASSFNAGSTEAFFGQGTRLTVV.

The CDR3 DNA sequence: TGTGCCAGCAGCGTAGCTACGGGGACAGGCGGGGGCTACACCTTC. Its translation is CASSVATGTGGGYTF. V gene TRBV9 combines with J gene TRBJ1-2, with 8 bases that match TRBD1. CDR3 length: 15 amino acids. V trimming: 0 bases; J trimming: 8 bases; junction bases outside the gene matches: 9. Germline V gene lookup returns CDR1 SGDLS and CDR2 YYNGEE.

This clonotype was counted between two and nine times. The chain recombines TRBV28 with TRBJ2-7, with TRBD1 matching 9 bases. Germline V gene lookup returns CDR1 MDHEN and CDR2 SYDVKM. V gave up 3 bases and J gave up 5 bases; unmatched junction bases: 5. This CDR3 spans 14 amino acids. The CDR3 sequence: CASSLRGQGHEQYF. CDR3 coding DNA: TGTGCCAGCAGTTTGCGGGGACAGGGCCACGAGCAGTACTTC.

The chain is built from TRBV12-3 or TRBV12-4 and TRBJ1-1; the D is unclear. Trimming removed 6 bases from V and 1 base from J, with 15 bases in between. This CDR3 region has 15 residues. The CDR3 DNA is TGTGCCAGCAGCCGCGGGAACAGACCGAACACTGAAGCTTTCTTT. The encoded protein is CASSRGNRPNTEAFF.

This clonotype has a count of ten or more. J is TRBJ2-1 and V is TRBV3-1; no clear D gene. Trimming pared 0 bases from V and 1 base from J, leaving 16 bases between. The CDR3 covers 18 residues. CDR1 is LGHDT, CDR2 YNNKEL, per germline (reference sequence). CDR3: CASSQDGIQTASYNEQFF. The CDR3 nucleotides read TGTGCCAGCAGCCAAGATGGGATACAAACGGCATCCTACAATGAGCAGTTCTTC.

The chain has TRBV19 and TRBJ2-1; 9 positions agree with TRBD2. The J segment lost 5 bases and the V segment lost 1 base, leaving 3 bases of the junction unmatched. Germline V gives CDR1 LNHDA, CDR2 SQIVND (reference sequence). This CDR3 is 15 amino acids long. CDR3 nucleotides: TGTGCCAGTAGTATAGGGTTAGCGGGAGACAATGAGCAGTTCTTC. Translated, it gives CASSIGLAGDNEQFF.

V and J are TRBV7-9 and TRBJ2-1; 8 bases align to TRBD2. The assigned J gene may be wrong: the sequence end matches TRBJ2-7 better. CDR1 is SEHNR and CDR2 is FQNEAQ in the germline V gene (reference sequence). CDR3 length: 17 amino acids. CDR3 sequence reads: CASSTRLAGSSYNEQYF. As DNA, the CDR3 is TGTGCCAGCAGCACCAGATTAGCGGGGAGCTCCTACAATGAGCAGTACTTC.

CDR3 in DNA: TGTGCCAGCGGTAGGCCCTCTCCCTACAATGAGCAGTTCTTC. Protein sequence: CASGRPSPYNEQFF. This chain joins TRBV28 and TRBJ2-1; D unclear. The germline gives CDR1 MDHEN, CDR2 SYDVKM. The CDR3 is 14 residues long. Trimming took off 8 bases at V and 2 bases at J, with 13 bases between the two ends.

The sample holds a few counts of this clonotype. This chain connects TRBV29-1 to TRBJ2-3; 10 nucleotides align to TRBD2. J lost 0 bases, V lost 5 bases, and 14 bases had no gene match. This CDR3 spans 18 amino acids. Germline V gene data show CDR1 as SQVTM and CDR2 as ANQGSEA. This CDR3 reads CSVSWASSGSQSTDTQYF. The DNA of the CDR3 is TGCAGCGTTTCGTGGGCGTCTAGCGGGAGCCAAAGCACAGATACGCAGTATTTT.

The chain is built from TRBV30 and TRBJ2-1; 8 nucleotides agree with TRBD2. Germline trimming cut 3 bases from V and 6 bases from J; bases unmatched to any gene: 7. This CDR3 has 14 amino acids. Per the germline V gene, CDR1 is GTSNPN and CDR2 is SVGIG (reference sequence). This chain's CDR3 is CAWRFSGTSNEQFF. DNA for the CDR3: TGTGCCTGGAGGTTCTCCGGGACTAGCAATGAGCAGTTCTTC.

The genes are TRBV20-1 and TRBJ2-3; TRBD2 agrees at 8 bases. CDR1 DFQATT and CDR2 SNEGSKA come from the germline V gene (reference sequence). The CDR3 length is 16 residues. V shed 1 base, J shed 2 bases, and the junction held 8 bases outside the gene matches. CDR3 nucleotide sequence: TGCAGTGCTAGAGTCGTTTTAGCGGGGTTCACAGATACGCAGTATTTT. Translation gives CSARVVLAGFTDTQYF.

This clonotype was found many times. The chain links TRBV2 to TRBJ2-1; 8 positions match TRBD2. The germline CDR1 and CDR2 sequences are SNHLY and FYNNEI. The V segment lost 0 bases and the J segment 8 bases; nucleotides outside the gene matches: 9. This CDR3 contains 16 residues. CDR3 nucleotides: TGTGCCAGCAGTGAAGCGCGCGGGGGGCGGATCGATGAGCAGTTCTTC. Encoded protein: CASSEARGGRIDEQFF.

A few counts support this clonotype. CDR3 DNA sequence: TGTGCCAGCTCCCGAGGTAGAGGAGACCGCCCCCAGTACTTC. The encoded protein is CASSRGRGDRPQYF. The V gene is TRBV27, the J gene TRBJ2-5; no reliable D call. V gave up 8 bases and J gave up 9 bases, with 22 bases separating them. The germline V gene encodes CDR1 MNHEY and CDR2 SMNVEV (reference sequence). The CDR3 extends over 14 amino acids.